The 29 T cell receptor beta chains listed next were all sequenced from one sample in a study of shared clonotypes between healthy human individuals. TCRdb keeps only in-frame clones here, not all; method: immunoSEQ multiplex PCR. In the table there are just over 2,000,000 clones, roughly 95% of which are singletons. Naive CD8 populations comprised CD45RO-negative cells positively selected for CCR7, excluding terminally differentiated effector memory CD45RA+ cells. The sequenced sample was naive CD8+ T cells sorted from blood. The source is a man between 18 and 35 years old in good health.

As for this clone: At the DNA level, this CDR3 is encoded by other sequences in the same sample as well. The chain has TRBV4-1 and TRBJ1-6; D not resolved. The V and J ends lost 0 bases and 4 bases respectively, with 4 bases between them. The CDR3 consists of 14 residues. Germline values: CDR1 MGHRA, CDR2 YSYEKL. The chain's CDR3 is CASSQDSYNSPLHF. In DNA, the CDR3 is TGCGCCAGCAGCCAAGACAGTTATAATTCACCCCTCCACTTT.

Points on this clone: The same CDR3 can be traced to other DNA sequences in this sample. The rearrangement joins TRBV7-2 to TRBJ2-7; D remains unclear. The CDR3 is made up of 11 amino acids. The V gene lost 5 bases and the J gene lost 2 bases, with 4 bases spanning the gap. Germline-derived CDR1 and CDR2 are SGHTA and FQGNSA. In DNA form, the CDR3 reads TGTGCCAGCAGCATCACCTACGAGCAGTACTTC. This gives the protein CASSITYEQYF.

This CDR3 is CASSLNPNNEQFF. The CDR3, as DNA: TGTGCCAGCAGCTTGAACCCCAACAATGAGCAGTTCTTC. The chain is built from TRBV5-5 and TRBJ2-1; no clear D gene. The CDR3 is 13 residues long. Trimming shortened V by 1 base and J by 5 bases, and 7 bases separated the two germline ends. Germline V gene lookup returns CDR1 SGHKS and CDR2 YYEKEE (reference sequence).

CDR3 sequence reads: CASSHITGATEAFF. DNA for the CDR3: TGCGCCAGCAGCCACATTACAGGGGCCACTGAAGCTTTCTTT. The chain recombines TRBV4-1 with TRBJ1-1; 7 bases are a match to TRBD1. Germline assignment: CDR1 MGHRA and CDR2 YSYEKL. This CDR3 contains 14 residues. V lost 3 bases to trimming and J lost 4 bases; unmatched junction nucleotides: 5.

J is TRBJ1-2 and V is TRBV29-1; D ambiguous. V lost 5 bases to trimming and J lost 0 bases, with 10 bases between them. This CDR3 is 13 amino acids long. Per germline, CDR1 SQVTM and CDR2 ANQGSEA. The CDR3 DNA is TGCAGCGTTCCACAAGGAGCTAACTATGGCTACACCTTC. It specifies CSVPQGANYGYTF.

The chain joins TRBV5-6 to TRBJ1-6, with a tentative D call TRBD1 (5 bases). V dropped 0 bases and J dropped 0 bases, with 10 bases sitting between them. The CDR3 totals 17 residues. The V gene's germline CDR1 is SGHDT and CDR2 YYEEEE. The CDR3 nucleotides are TGTGCCAGCAGCTTGGGGTCAGGGAGCTCCTATAATTCACCCCTCCACTTT. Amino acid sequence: CASSLGSGSSYNSPLHF.

CDR3 sequence (DNA): TGTGCCAGCGAGCAGGGCAATAAAGCTTTCTTT. Protein sequence: CASEQGNKAFF. The chain employs TRBV28 and TRBJ1-1; a possible D gene is TRBD1 (5 bases). V was cut by 8 bases and J by 9 bases, with 13 bases left in between. This CDR3 contains 11 residues. The germline CDR1 and CDR2 sequences are MDHEN and SYDVKM. Variable domain in full (rest from reference TRBV28 and TRBJ1-1): DVKVTQSSRYLVKRTGEKVFLECVQDMDHENMFWYRQDPGLGLRLIYFSYDVKMKEKGDIPEGYSVSREKKERFSLILESASTNQTSMYLCASEQGNKAFFGQGTRLTVV.

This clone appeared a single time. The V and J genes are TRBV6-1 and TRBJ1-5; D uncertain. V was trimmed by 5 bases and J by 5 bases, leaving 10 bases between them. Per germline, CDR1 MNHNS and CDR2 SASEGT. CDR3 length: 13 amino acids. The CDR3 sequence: CASSPYQYQPQHF. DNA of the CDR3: TGTGCCAGCAGTCCCTACCAATATCAGCCCCAGCATTTT.

The CDR3 protein is CASSLMTSGTYEQYF. In DNA form, the CDR3 reads TGTGCCAGCAGCTTAATGACTAGCGGCACCTACGAGCAGTACTTC. V usage is TRBV7-6 and J usage is TRBJ2-7; TRBD2 agrees at 9 bases. CDR1 SGHVS and CDR2 FNYEAQ come from the germline V gene. The CDR3 totals 15 residues. V lost 2 bases, J lost 2 bases, and 4 bases stayed unmatched. Drawing the rest from reference TRBV7-6 and TRBJ2-7, the complete variable domain is GAGVSQSPRYKVTKRGQDVALRCDPISGHVSLYWYRQALGQGPEFLTYFNYEAQQDKSGLPNDRFSAERPEGSISTLTIQRTEQRDSAMYRCASSLMTSGTYEQYFGPGTRLTVT.

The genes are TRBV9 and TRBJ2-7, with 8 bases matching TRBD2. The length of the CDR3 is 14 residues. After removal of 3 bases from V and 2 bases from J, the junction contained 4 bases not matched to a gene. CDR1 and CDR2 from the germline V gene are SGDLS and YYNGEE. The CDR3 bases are TGTGCCAGCAGCGAGGGACTAGTAACCTACGAGCAGTACTTC. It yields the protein CASSEGLVTYEQYF. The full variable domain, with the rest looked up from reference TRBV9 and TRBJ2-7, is DSGVTQTPKHLITATGQRVTLRCSPRSGDLSVYWYQQSLDQGLQFLIQYYNGEERAKGNILERFSAQQFPDLHSELNLSSLELGDSALYFCASSEGLVTYEQYFGPGTRLTVT.

The CDR3 here is CASSPLAGGPYEQFF. The DNA of the CDR3 is TGTGCCAGCAGCCCCTTGGCGGGAGGGCCCTATGAGCAGTTCTTC. J is TRBJ2-1 and V is TRBV5-6; TRBD2 matches at 9 bases. Germline V gene lookup returns CDR1 SGHDT and CDR2 YYEEEE. With V trimmed by 4 bases and J by 8 bases, 10 bases remained unmatched. The CDR3 is 15 residues long.

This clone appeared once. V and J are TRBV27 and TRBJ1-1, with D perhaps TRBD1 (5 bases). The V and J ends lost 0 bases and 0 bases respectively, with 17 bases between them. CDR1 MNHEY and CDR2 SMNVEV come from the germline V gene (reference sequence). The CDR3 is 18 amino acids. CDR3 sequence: CASSLSIVQGWVNTEAFF. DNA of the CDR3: TGTGCCAGCAGTTTATCCATTGTTCAGGGATGGGTGAACACTGAAGCTTTCTTT.

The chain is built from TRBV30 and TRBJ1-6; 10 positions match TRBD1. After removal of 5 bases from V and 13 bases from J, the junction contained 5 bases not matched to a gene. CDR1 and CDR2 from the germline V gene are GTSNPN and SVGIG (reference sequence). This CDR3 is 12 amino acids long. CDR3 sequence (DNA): TGTGCCTGGGGGACAGGGGAGGGCCCCCTCCACTTT. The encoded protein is CAWGTGEGPLHF. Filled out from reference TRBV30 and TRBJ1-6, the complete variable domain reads SQTIHQWPATLVQPVGSPLSLECTVEGTSNPNLYWYRQAAGRGLQLLFYSVGIGQISSEVPQNLSASRPQDRQFILSSKKLLLSDSGFYLCAWGTGEGPLHFGNGTRLTVT.

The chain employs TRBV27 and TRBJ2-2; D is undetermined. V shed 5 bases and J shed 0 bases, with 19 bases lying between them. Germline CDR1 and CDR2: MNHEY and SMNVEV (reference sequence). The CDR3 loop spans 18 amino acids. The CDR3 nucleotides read TGTGCCAGCAGTCCCAGCATCAAGGGATTGACGAACACCGGGGAGCTGTTTTTT. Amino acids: CASSPSIKGLTNTGELFF.

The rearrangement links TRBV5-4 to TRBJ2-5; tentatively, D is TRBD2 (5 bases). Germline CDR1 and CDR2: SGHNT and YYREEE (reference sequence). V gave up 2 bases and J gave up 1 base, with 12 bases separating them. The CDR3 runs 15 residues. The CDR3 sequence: CASSLTPGSQETQYF. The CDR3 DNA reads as TGTGCCAGCAGCTTAACTCCGGGAAGCCAAGAGACCCAGTACTTC.

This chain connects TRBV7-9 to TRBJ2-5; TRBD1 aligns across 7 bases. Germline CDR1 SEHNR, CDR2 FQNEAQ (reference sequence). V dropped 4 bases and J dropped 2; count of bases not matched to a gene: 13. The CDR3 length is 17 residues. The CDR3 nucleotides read TGTGCCAGCAGCTCCACCGGGACAGAAATTTCGCAAGAGACCCAGTACTTC. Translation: CASSSTGTEISQETQYF.

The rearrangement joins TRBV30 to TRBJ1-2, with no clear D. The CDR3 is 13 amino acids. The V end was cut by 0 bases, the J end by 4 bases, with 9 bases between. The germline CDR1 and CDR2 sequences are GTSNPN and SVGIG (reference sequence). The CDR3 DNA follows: TGTGCCTGGAGTGTAAATCCAGGCTATGGCTACACCTTC. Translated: CAWSVNPGYGYTF.

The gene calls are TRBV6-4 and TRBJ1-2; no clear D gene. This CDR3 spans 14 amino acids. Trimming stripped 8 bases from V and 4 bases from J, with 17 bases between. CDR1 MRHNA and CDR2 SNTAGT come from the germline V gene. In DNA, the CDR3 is TGTGCCAGCTTTCATAATGTGGTCCGCTATGGCTACACCTTC. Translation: CASFHNVVRYGYTF.

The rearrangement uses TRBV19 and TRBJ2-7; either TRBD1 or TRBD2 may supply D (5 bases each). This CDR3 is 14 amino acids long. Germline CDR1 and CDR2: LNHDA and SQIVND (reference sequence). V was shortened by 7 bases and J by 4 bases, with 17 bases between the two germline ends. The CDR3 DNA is TGTGCCAGTAAGGGAAAGGGGAGCGAATACGAGCAGTACTTC. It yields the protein CASKGKGSEYEQYF.

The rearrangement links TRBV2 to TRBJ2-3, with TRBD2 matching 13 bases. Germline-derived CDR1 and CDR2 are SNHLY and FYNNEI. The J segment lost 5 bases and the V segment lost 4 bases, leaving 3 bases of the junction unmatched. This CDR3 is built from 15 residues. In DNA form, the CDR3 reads TGTGCCAGCAGTGGGACTAGCGGGAGTGGAGATACGCAGTATTTT. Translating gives CASSGTSGSGDTQYF. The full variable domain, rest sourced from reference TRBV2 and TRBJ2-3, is EPEVTQTPSHQVTQMGQEVILRCVPISNHLYFYWYRQILGQKVEFLVSFYNNEISEKSEIFDDQFSVERPDGSNFTLKIRSTKLEDSAMYFCASSGTSGSGDTQYFGPGTRLTVL.

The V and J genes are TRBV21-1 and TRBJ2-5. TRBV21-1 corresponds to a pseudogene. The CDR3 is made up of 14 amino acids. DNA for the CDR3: TGTGCCAGCAGCAGGCCGACAGCGGAAGAGACCCAGTACTTC. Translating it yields CASSRPTAEETQYF.

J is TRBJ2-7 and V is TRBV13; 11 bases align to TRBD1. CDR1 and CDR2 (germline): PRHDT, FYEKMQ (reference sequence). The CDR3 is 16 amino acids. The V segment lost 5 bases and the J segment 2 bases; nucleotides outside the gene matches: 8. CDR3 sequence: CASSPEGTGGAYEQYF. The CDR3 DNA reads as TGTGCCAGCAGCCCCGAGGGGACAGGGGGAGCCTACGAGCAGTACTTC.

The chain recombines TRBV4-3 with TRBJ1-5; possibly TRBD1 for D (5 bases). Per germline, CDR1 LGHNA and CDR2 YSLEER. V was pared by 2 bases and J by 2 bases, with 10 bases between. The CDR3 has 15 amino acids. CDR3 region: CASSQLLGGNQPQHF. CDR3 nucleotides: TGCGCCAGCAGCCAACTTTTGGGGGGCAATCAGCCCCAGCATTTT.

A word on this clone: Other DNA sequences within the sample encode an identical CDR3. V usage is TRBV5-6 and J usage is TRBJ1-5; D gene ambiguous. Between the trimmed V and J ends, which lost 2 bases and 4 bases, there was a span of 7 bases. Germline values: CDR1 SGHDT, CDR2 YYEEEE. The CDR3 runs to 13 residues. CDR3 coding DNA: TGTGCCAGCAGCTTCGGTTCGAATCAGCCCCAGCATTTT. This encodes CASSFGSNQPQHF.

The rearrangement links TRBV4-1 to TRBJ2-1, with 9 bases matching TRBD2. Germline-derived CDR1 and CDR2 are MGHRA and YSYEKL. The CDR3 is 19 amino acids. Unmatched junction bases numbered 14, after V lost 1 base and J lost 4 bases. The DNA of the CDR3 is TGCGCCAGCAGCCAAGTTAAGGGCCGGGTGCGGGAGGGTTACAATGAGCAGTTCTTC. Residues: CASSQVKGRVREGYNEQFF.

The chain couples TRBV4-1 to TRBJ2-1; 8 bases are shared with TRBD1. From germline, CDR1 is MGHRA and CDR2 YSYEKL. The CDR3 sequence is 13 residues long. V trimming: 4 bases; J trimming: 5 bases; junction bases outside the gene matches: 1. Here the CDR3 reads CASSPTGDNEQFF. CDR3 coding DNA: TGCGCCAGCAGCCCGACAGGGGACAATGAGCAGTTCTTC.

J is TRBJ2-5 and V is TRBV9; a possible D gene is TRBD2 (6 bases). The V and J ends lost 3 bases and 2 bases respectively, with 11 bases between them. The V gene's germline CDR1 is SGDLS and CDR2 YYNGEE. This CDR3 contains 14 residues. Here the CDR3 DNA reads TGTGCCAGCAGCGGCCGGGACTTTCAAGAGACCCAGTACTTC. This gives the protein CASSGRDFQETQYF.

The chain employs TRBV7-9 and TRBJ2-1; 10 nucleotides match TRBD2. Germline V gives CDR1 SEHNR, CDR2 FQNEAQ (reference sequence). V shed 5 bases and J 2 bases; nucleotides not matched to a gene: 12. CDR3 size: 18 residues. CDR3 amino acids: CASSAGLAETKPYNEQFF. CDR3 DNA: TGTGCCAGCAGCGCCGGACTAGCGGAAACCAAACCCTACAATGAGCAGTTCTTC. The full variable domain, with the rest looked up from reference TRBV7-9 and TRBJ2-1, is DTGVSQNPRHKITKRGQNVTFRCDPISEHNRLYWYRQTLGQGPEFLTYFQNEAQLEKSRLLSDRFSAERPKGSFSTLEIQRTEQGDSAMYLCASSAGLAETKPYNEQFFGPGTRLTVL.

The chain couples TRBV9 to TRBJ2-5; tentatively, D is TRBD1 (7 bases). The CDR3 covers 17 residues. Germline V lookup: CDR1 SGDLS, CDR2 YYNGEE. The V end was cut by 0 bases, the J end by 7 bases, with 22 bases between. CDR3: CASSVGEQGRYLGTQYF. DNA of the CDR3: TGTGCCAGCAGCGTAGGGGAACAGGGGAGGTACCTTGGGACCCAGTACTTC.